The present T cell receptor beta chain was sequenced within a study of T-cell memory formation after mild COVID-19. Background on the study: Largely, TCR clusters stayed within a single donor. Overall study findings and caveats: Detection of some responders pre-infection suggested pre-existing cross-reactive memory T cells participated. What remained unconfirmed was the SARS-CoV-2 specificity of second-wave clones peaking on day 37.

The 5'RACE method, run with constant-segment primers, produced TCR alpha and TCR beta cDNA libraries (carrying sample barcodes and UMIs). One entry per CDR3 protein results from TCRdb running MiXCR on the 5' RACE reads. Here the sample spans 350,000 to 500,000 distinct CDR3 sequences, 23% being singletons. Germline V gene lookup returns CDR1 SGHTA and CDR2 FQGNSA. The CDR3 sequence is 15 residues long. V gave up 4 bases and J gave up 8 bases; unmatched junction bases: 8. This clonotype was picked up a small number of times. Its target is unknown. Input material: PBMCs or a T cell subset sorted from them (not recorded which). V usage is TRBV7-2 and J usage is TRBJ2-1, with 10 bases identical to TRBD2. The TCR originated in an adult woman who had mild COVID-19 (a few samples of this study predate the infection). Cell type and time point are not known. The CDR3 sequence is CASSSSGGAVDEQFF. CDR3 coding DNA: TGTGCCAGCAGCTCGAGCGGGGGGGCTGTTGATGAGCAGTTCTTC.